The 9 T cell receptor beta chains given below trace back to one sample, sequenced in a study of patients and donors after allogeneic stem cell transplantation. TCRdb re-called the RT-PCR reads through MiXCR, storing one row per CDR3 protein. The data show 900,000 to 1,000,000 distinct CDR3 sequences, more than 15% seen once. Input material: blood, either unsorted or a sorted T cell fraction (not recorded which). Receptors were obtained from a human donor who was either an allogeneic HSCT recipient or a stem cell or donor lymphocyte infusion donor (not recorded which). It is not recorded whose cells these are; they may come from a transplant donor.

This clonotype has only a few counts. The chain employs TRBV7-2 and TRBJ1-1; 12 bases are a match to TRBD1. The CDR3 totals 14 residues. From germline, CDR1 is SGHTA and CDR2 FQGNSA. Germline trimming cut 7 bases from V and 5 bases from J; bases unmatched to any gene: 5. CDR3 protein: CASTQGQGATEAFF. The CDR3 nucleotides read TGTGCCAGCACGCAGGGACAGGGGGCGACTGAAGCTTTCTTT.

This clonotype was recorded a few times. The chain is built from TRBV12-3 or TRBV12-4 and TRBJ2-1; 15 nucleotides align to TRBD2. V dropped 6 bases and J dropped 7; count of bases not matched to a gene: 7. The CDR3 totals 16 residues. CDR3 sequence (DNA): TGTGCCAGCAGGTCCCGGACTAGCGGGAGGGCTAATGAGCAGTTCTTC. Residues: CASRSRTSGRANEQFF.

This chain connects TRBV7-8 to TRBJ1-5; D unresolved. V lost 2 bases to trimming and J lost 5 bases, with 16 bases between them. CDR3 length: 16 amino acids. Germline V gene data show CDR1 as SGHVS and CDR2 as FQNEAQ. The CDR3 sequence: CASSLFRVPRDQPQHF. CDR3 in DNA: TGTGCCAGCAGCTTATTTCGGGTCCCGAGGGATCAGCCCCAGCATTTT.

This chain uses TRBV14 with TRBJ2-7, with TRBD2 matching over 8 bases. Germline CDR1 is SGHDN and CDR2 is FVKESK. V was pared by 4 bases and J by 4 bases, with 6 bases of the junction left unmatched. This CDR3 has 14 amino acids. For the CDR3, the DNA is TGTGCCAGCAGCCCTCGGGAGGGGTATTACGAGCAGTACTTC. Amino acid sequence: CASSPREGYYEQYF.

This clonotype was counted between two and nine times. J is TRBJ1-1 and V is TRBV7-6, with TRBD1 matching over 7 bases. Germline V CDR1 and CDR2: SGHVS, FNYEAQ. CDR3 length: 16 residues. The V gene end was trimmed by 5 bases and the J gene end by 0 bases; junction bases not matched to a gene: 9. CDR3 loop: CASSPTGREMNTEAFF. CDR3 coding DNA: TGTGCCAGCAGCCCGACAGGGAGGGAGATGAACACTGAAGCTTTCTTT.

The chain uses TRBV30 and TRBJ2-7; possibly TRBD2 for D (6 bases). Germline CDR1 GTSNPN, CDR2 SVGIG (reference sequence). The V and J ends lost 5 bases and 2 bases respectively, with 13 bases between them. This CDR3 has 13 amino acids. CDR3 in DNA: TGTGCCTGGTCATCGGGGGATGCCTACGAGCAGTACTTC. Amino acid sequence: CAWSSGDAYEQYF.

The chain carries TRBV5-5 and TRBJ2-3; no reliable D call. Trimming shortened V by 6 bases and J by 6 bases, and 20 bases separated the two germline ends. This CDR3 comprises 15 residues. The germline V gene has CDR1 SGHKS and CDR2 YYEKEE (reference sequence). The DNA of the CDR3 is TGTGCCAGCATTCCCGGTATCGTTCCCTGGGATACGCAGTATTTT. Residues: CASIPGIVPWDTQYF.

The chain joins TRBV25-1 to TRBJ2-5; no clear D gene. The V end was cut by 4 bases, the J end by 3 bases, with 12 bases between. The germline V gene encodes CDR1 MGHDK and CDR2 SYGVNS. The CDR3 length is 14 residues. CDR3 residues: CASSALTQKETQYF. CDR3 nucleotides: TGTGCCAGCAGTGCGTTGACACAGAAAGAGACCCAGTACTTC.

This clonotype was counted at least ten times. The J gene is TRBJ2-4, the V gene TRBV10-3; 7 bases fit TRBD1. Germline V gives CDR1 ENHRY, CDR2 SYGVKD. The CDR3 has 13 residues. Losses at the gene ends were 2 bases for V and 8 bases for J; bases not matched to a gene: 3. CDR3 sequence (DNA): TGTGCCATCAGTGAGGCAGGGGGAGACATTCAGTACTTC. It codes for CAISEAGGDIQYF.